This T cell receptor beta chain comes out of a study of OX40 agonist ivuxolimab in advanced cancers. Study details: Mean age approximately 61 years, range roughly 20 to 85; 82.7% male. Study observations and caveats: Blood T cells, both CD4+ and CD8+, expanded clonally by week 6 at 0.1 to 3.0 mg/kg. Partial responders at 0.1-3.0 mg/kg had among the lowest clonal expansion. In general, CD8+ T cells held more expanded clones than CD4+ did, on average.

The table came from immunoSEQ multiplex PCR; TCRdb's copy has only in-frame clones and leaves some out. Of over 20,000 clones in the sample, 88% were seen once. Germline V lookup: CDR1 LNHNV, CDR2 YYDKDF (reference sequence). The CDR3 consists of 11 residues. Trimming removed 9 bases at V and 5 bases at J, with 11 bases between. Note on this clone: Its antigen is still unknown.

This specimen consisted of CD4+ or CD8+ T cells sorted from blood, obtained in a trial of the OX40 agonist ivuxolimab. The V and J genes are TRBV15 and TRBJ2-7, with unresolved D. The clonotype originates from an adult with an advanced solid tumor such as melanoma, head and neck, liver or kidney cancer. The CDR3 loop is CATRSAHEQYF. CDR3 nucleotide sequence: TGTGCCACGAGGTCCGCGCACGAGCAGTACTTC.